What follows are 19 T cell receptor beta chains derived from one specimen sequenced in a study of cytomegalovirus exposure and HLA in healthy donors. Clones were sequenced by immunoSEQ multiplex PCR, and TCRdb holds only the in-frame ones, with some missing. The table records about 180,000 clones, 85% of them present only once. Sequencing was done on a sample of PBMCs. Receptors were obtained from a man between 18 and 29 years old in good health and CMV-seropositive.

The chain employs TRBV6-6 and TRBJ1-3, with 8 nucleotides matching TRBD1. The ends lost 6 bases at V and 2 bases at J; junction bases unmatched: 3. This CDR3 region has 14 residues. Germline V gene lookup returns CDR1 MNHNY and CDR2 SVGAGI (reference sequence). The chain's CDR3 is CASSSDRAGNTIYF. The CDR3 DNA reads TGTGCCAGCAGCTCGGACAGGGCTGGAAACACCATATATTTT.

The chain employs TRBV27 and TRBJ2-2, with 12 bases lining up with TRBD2. V gave up 2 bases and J gave up 5 bases; unmatched junction bases: 3. Germline CDR1 MNHEY, CDR2 SMNVEV (reference sequence). This CDR3 comprises 16 residues. The CDR3 sequence is CASSLRLAGETGELFF. The CDR3 DNA follows: TGTGCCAGCAGTTTAAGACTAGCGGGAGAGACCGGGGAGCTGTTTTTT.

This clone appeared a single time. The chain recombines TRBV5-1 with TRBJ2-7, with D uncertain. The V end lost 7 bases, the J end lost 4 bases, and 15 bases lay between the germline ends. In germline, CDR1 is SGHRS, CDR2 YFSETQ. There are 13 residues in the CDR3. CDR3 DNA sequence: TGCGCCAGCGGAGAGGAAATGAGTTACGAGCAGTACTTC. Translated, it gives CASGEEMSYEQYF.

This chain uses TRBV6-1 with TRBJ1-1; D not resolved. Trimming shortened V by 1 base and J by 10 bases, and 13 bases separated the two germline ends. The germline CDR1 and CDR2 sequences are MNHNS and SASEGT. The CDR3 runs 13 residues. Written as DNA, the CDR3 is TGTGCCAGCAGTGAAGATTATCGGGAACGAGCTTTCTTT. Amino acids: CASSEDYRERAFF.

This chain joins TRBV9 and TRBJ1-2; unclear D gene. V lost 0 bases and J lost 4, with 13 bases in between. The CDR3 runs 15 residues. Germline assignment: CDR1 SGDLS and CDR2 YYNGEE. CDR3 sequence: CASSVVPQAPYGYTF. The DNA of the CDR3 is TGTGCCAGCAGCGTAGTCCCGCAGGCACCCTATGGCTACACCTTC.

This clone came up a few times. V is TRBV2 and J is TRBJ2-7, with D possibly TRBD2 on 6 matching bases. The length of the CDR3 is 14 residues. Trimming removed 6 bases at V and 3 bases at J, with 15 bases between. CDR1 and CDR2 from the germline V gene are SNHLY and FYNNEI. The CDR3 DNA is TGTGCCAGCAGGGGGGACTGGACGAACTACGAGCAGTACTTC. Protein product: CASRGDWTNYEQYF.

The chain is built from TRBV27 and TRBJ1-2, with D tentatively TRBD1 (6 bases). Trimming removed 1 base from V and 3 bases from J, with 12 bases in between. In germline, CDR1 is MNHEY, CDR2 SMNVEV (reference sequence). The CDR3 totals 15 residues. In nucleotides, the CDR3 is TGTGCCAGCAGTTTATACGGTCCAGGGGACTATGGCTACACCTTC. Protein product: CASSLYGPGDYGYTF.

This clone came up once. The chain carries TRBV5-5 and TRBJ1-2; 8 positions agree with TRBD1. The V and J ends lost 6 bases and 5 bases, in that order; junction bases with no gene match: 9. The CDR3 extends over 14 amino acids. Germline V gene sequence: CDR1 SGHKS, CDR2 YYEKEE (reference sequence). For the CDR3, the DNA is TGTGCCAGCAACTCACAGGGGGTTTTGTATGGCTACACCTTC. It specifies CASNSQGVLYGYTF. Full variable domain (missing parts from reference TRBV5-5 and TRBJ1-2): DAGVTQSPTHLIKTRGQQVTLRCSPISGHKSVSWYQQVLGQGPQFIFQYYEKEERGRGNFPDRFSARQFPNYSSELNVNALLLGDSALYLCASNSQGVLYGYTFGSGTRLTVV.

In the case of this clone: The sample has other DNA sequences that encode this CDR3 too. The rearrangement joins TRBV28 to TRBJ2-7; D remains unclear. Germline lookup yields CDR1 MDHEN and CDR2 SYDVKM. CDR3 length equals 11 residues. V was clipped by 4 bases and J by 2 bases, with 3 bases between them. The CDR3 nucleotides are TGTGCCAGCAGTTCTCCCTACGAGCAGTACTTC. Translating gives CASSSPYEQYF. Supplemented by reference TRBV28 and TRBJ2-7, the full variable domain reads DVKVTQSSRYLVKRTGEKVFLECVQDMDHENMFWYRQDPGLGLRLIYFSYDVKMKEKGDIPEGYSVSREKKERFSLILESASTNQTSMYLCASSSPYEQYFGPGTRLTVT.

The chain employs TRBV2 and TRBJ1-1; D ambiguous. The CDR3 is 11 residues long. The ends were cut back, 6 bases at V and 2 bases at J, with 4 bases in the middle. Germline-derived CDR1 and CDR2 are SNHLY and FYNNEI. The CDR3 reads CASRANTEAFF. Written as DNA, the CDR3 is TGTGCCAGCAGAGCTAACACTGAAGCTTTCTTT.

This clone was seen a few times. In nucleotides, the CDR3 is TGTGCCAGCAGCCAAGGGACGACTAGCGGACAAGAGACCCAGTACTTC. It is translated as CASSQGTTSGQETQYF. The gene calls are TRBV14 and TRBJ2-5; 9 nucleotides agree with TRBD2. V was pared by 1 base and J by 2 bases, with 5 bases of the junction left unmatched. Germline V CDR1 and CDR2: SGHDN, FVKESK. CDR3 length: 16 amino acids.

J is TRBJ2-1 and V is TRBV7-3; 11 bases are a match to TRBD2. Trimming cost V 3 bases and J 6 bases; bases outside gene matches: 1. CDR1 and CDR2 (germline): SGHTA, FQGTGA. The CDR3 covers 14 residues. Written as DNA, the CDR3 is TGTGCCAGCAGCTTGACTAGCGGGGTCAATGAGCAGTTCTTC. It specifies CASSLTSGVNEQFF.

The V and J genes are TRBV18 and TRBJ1-5; a weak D match, TRBD1 (6 bases). The CDR3 length is 16 residues. The V and J ends lost 0 bases and 3 bases respectively, with 12 bases between them. Germline assignment: CDR1 KGHSH and CDR2 LQKENI. CDR3 sequence (DNA): TGTGCCAGCTCACCACCGGAGGCAGGGGCCAATCAGCCCCAGCATTTT. Translation: CASSPPEAGANQPQHF. The full variable domain, in which reference TRBV18 and TRBJ1-5 provide the parts outside the CDR3, is NAGVMQNPRHLVRRRGQEARLRCSPMKGHSHVYWYRQLPEEGLKFMVYLQKENIIDESGMPKERFSAEFPKEGPSILRIQQVVRGDSAAYFCASSPPEAGANQPQHFGDGTRLSIL.

This chain joins TRBV25-1 and TRBJ2-1; TRBD2 matches 11 bases. CDR1 and CDR2 from the germline V gene are MGHDK and SYGVNS. V shed 5 bases, J shed 4 bases, and the junction held 10 bases outside the gene matches. The CDR3 runs 17 residues. This CDR3 reads CASSPTSGITSYNEQFF. The CDR3 nucleotides are TGTGCCAGCAGTCCGACTAGCGGGATAACCAGTTACAATGAGCAGTTCTTC.

The chain uses TRBV30 and TRBJ2-2, with a possible D match to TRBD2 (7 bases). Looked up from germline, CDR1 is GTSNPN and CDR2 is SVGIG (reference sequence). Trimming pared 8 bases from V and 6 bases from J, leaving 22 bases between. This CDR3 has 15 residues. This CDR3 reads CARWGGQLGAGELFF. For the CDR3, the DNA is TGTGCCCGTTGGGGGGGGCAATTGGGCGCCGGGGAGCTGTTTTTT.

This chain uses TRBV6-5 with TRBJ2-1, with D possibly matching TRBD2 (6 bases). The germline V gene encodes CDR1 MNHEY and CDR2 SVGAGI. V dropped 4 bases and J dropped 6 bases, with 16 bases sitting between them. The CDR3 has 15 amino acids. CDR3 in amino acids: CASSSRHSGSNEQFF. The CDR3, as DNA: TGTGCCAGCAGTTCCCGACACAGCGGGTCCAATGAGCAGTTCTTC.

The gene calls are TRBV28 and TRBJ2-1; TRBD1 matches at 8 bases. The length of the CDR3 is 16 residues. Germline trimming cut 11 bases from V and 8 bases from J; bases unmatched to any gene: 20. Germline loops: CDR1 MDHEN, CDR2 SYDVKM. The CDR3 nucleotides are TGTGCCGGTTCCTGGACAGGGAGGCGCTCCGGGGATGAGCAGTTCTTC. Amino acid sequence: CAGSWTGRRSGDEQFF.

The CDR3 sequence is CASSFRDRGYYGYTF. CDR3 in DNA: TGTGCCAGCAGTTTCCGGGACAGGGGGTACTATGGCTACACCTTC. The rearrangement joins TRBV28 to TRBJ1-2, with 11 bases aligning to TRBD1. Looked up from germline, CDR1 is MDHEN and CDR2 is SYDVKM. Trimming cost V 3 bases and J 3 bases; bases outside gene matches: 3. This CDR3 has 15 residues.

This chain connects TRBV9 to TRBJ2-2, with a weak D call TRBD2 (6 bases). This CDR3 has 14 amino acids. V lost 2 bases to trimming and J lost 4 bases, with 9 bases between them. Germline lookup yields CDR1 SGDLS and CDR2 YYNGEE. In DNA, the CDR3 is TGTGCCAGCAGCGTGGGGGGTTTCACCGGGGAGCTGTTTTTT. Translating gives CASSVGGFTGELFF.